One and the same sample provided the 18 T cell receptor beta chains below, sequenced in a study of response to subunit inactivated influenza vaccine. TCRdb reprocessed the RT-PCR reads via MiXCR and lists one record per CDR3 protein. Among around 540,000 distinct CDR3 sequences listed, approximately 12% were seen once. Material: PBMCs from blood, obtained on the day of vaccination. Source of these receptors: a man aged 50 or older who received an inactivated influenza vaccine.

This clonotype appeared many times. The genes are TRBV5-6 and TRBJ2-1; TRBD1 aligns across 11 bases. V lost 0 bases and J lost 6; bases outside the gene matches: 5. Germline V gene sequence: CDR1 SGHDT, CDR2 YYEEEE. This CDR3 has 16 residues. The chain's CDR3 is CASSLVVGTGGNEQFF. The CDR3 DNA reads as TGTGCCAGCAGCTTGGTGGTCGGGACAGGGGGCAATGAGCAGTTCTTC.

The V and J genes are TRBV29-1 and TRBJ2-7, with 12 bases fitting TRBD2. The CDR3 consists of 13 residues. V trimming: 6 bases; J trimming: 2 bases; junction bases outside the gene matches: 2. CDR1 and CDR2 from the germline V gene are SQVTM and ANQGSEA. CDR3 region: CSVRTSGTYEQYF. The CDR3 coding sequence is TGCAGCGTCCGGACTAGCGGGACCTACGAGCAGTACTTC.

The chain is built from TRBV28 and TRBJ2-7; 9 nucleotides align to TRBD1. The V and J ends lost 3 bases and 1 base, in that order; junction bases with no gene match: 7. The CDR3 is 16 residues long. Germline lookup yields CDR1 MDHEN and CDR2 SYDVKM. The CDR3 nucleotides are TGTGCCAGCAGTTTTTCAGTGACAGGGGGTTCCTACGAGCAGTACTTC. This encodes CASSFSVTGGSYEQYF.

This clonotype has more than one count but fewer than ten. V usage is TRBV12-3 or TRBV12-4 and J usage is TRBJ1-3, with D uncertain. The CDR3 is made up of 16 amino acids. Between the trimmed V and J ends, which lost 3 bases and 3 bases, there was a span of 15 bases. The CDR3 DNA is TGTGCCAGCAGTTTCATCCCCACCGCAGGTGGAAACACCATATATTTT. This translates into CASSFIPTAGGNTIYF.

This clonotype appeared many times. The chain employs TRBV12-3 or TRBV12-4 and TRBJ2-7; D gene uncertain. The CDR3 is 13 amino acids. Trimming pared 1 base from V and 2 bases from J, leaving 6 bases between. The CDR3 sequence is CASSLGLTYEQYF. The CDR3 region has the DNA TGTGCCAGCAGTTTAGGGTTAACCTACGAGCAGTACTTC.

This clonotype was detected a few times. The gene calls are TRBV11-2 and TRBJ2-6, with D hard to call. V gave up 5 bases and J gave up 0 bases, with 11 bases separating them. This CDR3 spans 16 amino acids. Germline-derived CDR1 and CDR2 are SGHAT and FQNNGV. CDR3 in amino acids: CASSKLLNSGANVLTF. The CDR3 DNA reads as TGTGCCAGCAGCAAACTGTTGAACTCTGGGGCCAACGTCCTGACTTTC. Complete variable domain (other parts from reference TRBV11-2 and TRBJ2-6): EAGVAQSPRYKIIEKRQSVAFWCNPISGHATLYWYQQILGQGPKLLIQFQNNGVVDDSQLPKDRFSAERLKGVDSTLKIQPAKLEDSAVYLCASSKLLNSGANVLTFGAGSRLTVL.

There are a few counts of this clonotype. The chain is built from TRBV7-2 and TRBJ2-3, with D unresolved. The CDR3 extends over 11 amino acids. Germline V CDR1 and CDR2: SGHTA, FQGNSA. The V end was cut by 0 bases, the J end by 11 bases, with 6 bases between. CDR3 protein: CASSLARRQYF. For the CDR3, the DNA is TGTGCCAGCAGCTTAGCAAGGAGGCAGTATTTT.

A few counts support this clonotype. J is TRBJ1-5 and V is TRBV6-1; D is unclear. This CDR3 has 15 residues. CDR1 is MNHNS, CDR2 SASEGT, per germline. Trimming left V 6 bases short and J 0 bases short, with 12 bases between. This chain's CDR3 is CASRDQTDSNQPQHF. The CDR3 DNA sequence: TGTGCCAGCAGAGATCAGACTGATAGCAATCAGCCCCAGCATTTT.

This clonotype was seen at least ten times. CDR3 amino acids: CASSRTRDTQYF. The CDR3 DNA follows: TGTGCCAGCAGCCGAACTAGGGATACGCAGTATTTT. This chain links TRBV6-5 with TRBJ2-3; possibly TRBD2 for D (5 bases). Trimming left V 6 bases short and J 6 bases short, with 10 bases between. CDR3 length: 12 residues. Germline V gene data show CDR1 as MNHEY and CDR2 as SVGAGI.

A few counts support this clonotype. This chain uses TRBV10-3 with TRBJ2-1, with 12 positions matching TRBD2. V dropped 3 bases and J dropped 9; count of bases not matched to a gene: 6. Germline V CDR1 and CDR2: ENHRY, SYGVKD. CDR3 length: 15 residues. The CDR3 spells CAISDRLAGDSEQFF. CDR3 sequence (DNA): TGTGCCATCAGTGATAGACTAGCGGGAGATAGTGAGCAGTTCTTC.

This chain links TRBV29-1 with TRBJ1-1; no reliable D call. Germline CDR1 reads SQVTM; CDR2 reads ANQGSEA. V dropped 2 bases and J dropped 4 bases, with 11 bases sitting between them. There are 13 residues in the CDR3. CDR3 amino acids: CSVEPSRTTEAFF. The CDR3 coding sequence is TGCAGCGTTGAACCCTCCCGAACCACTGAAGCTTTCTTT.

There are a few counts of this clonotype. The chain uses TRBV29-1 and TRBJ2-1; no clear D. V lost 4 bases to trimming and J lost 8 bases, with 9 bases between them. The CDR3 is made up of 11 amino acids. Germline CDR1 SQVTM, CDR2 ANQGSEA. CDR3 in amino acids: CSVGLSDEQFF. DNA for the CDR3: TGCAGCGTTGGTTTATCGGATGAGCAGTTCTTC.

V and J are TRBV19 and TRBJ1-5, with D hard to call. CDR3 length: 14 amino acids. Germline lookup yields CDR1 LNHDA and CDR2 SQIVND (reference sequence). Trimming removed 4 bases from V and 6 bases from J, with 13 bases in between. The CDR3 DNA is TGTGCCAGTAGTAAAGCGTCTAGCCCTCAGCCCCAGCATTTT. Residues: CASSKASSPQPQHF.

The chain carries TRBV9 and TRBJ2-2; unclear D gene. The ends were cut back, 1 base at V and 1 base at J, with 8 bases in the middle. Germline V gene sequence: CDR1 SGDLS, CDR2 YYNGEE. CDR3 length: 15 amino acids. In nucleotides, the CDR3 is TGTGCCAGCAGCGTAATGATGGGGAACACCGGGGAGCTGTTTTTT. Protein: CASSVMMGNTGELFF.

This clonotype was found many times. V is TRBV20-1 and J is TRBJ2-4; TRBD1 agrees at 8 bases. Per germline, CDR1 DFQATT and CDR2 SNEGSKA (reference sequence). With V trimmed by 5 bases and J by 6 bases, 9 bases remained unmatched. The CDR3 is 14 amino acids. CDR3 protein: CSAQTGEYGNIQYF. For the CDR3, the DNA is TGCAGTGCTCAGACAGGGGAATACGGAAACATTCAGTACTTC.

There are many counts of this clonotype. The chain joins TRBV29-1 to TRBJ2-3, with a weak D call TRBD2 (6 bases). Germline CDR1 and CDR2: SQVTM and ANQGSEA. The CDR3 totals 14 residues. Trimming pared 4 bases from V and 10 bases from J, leaving 21 bases between. CDR3 sequence reads: CSVAGRLAETPQYF. In nucleotides, the CDR3 is TGCAGCGTTGCCGGGAGACTTGCTGAGACACCGCAGTATTTT.

This clonotype occurred a few times. J is TRBJ2-1 and V is TRBV2; no reliable D call. The V end was cut by 0 bases, the J end by 3 bases, with 9 bases between. The CDR3 sequence is 15 residues long. CDR1 is SNHLY and CDR2 is FYNNEI in the germline V gene. The CDR3 here is CASSEAEGYYNEQFF. The CDR3 DNA reads as TGTGCCAGCAGTGAAGCTGAAGGTTACTACAATGAGCAGTTCTTC.

The CDR3 region has the DNA TGTGCCAGCAACTCTTGGGGTCAGGGGGCATTCGGGGAGCTGTTTTTT. It specifies CASNSWGQGAFGELFF. The chain combines TRBV7-8 with TRBJ2-2; 8 bases match TRBD1. The CDR3 is 16 amino acids. Germline CDR1 is SGHVS and CDR2 is FQNEAQ. V was pared by 7 bases and J by 7 bases, with 14 bases of the junction left unmatched. Full variable domain (rest looked up from reference TRBV7-8 and TRBJ2-2): GAGVSQSPRYKVAKRGQDVALRCDPISGHVSLFWYQQALGQGPEFLTYFQNEAQLDKSGLPSDRFFAERPEGSVSTLKIQRTQQEDSAVYLCASNSWGQGAFGELFFGEGSRLTVL.